This T cell receptor (beta chain) is from a study of blood T cell repertoires in COVID-19. Study information: The origin of the acute and convalescent COVID-19 samples was the United States, Italy and Spain. PBMCs, B-cell-depleted T cells, or T cells provided the cDNA or gDNA that made up the material.

V lost 6 bases and J 2 bases, leaving 17 bases between the germline ends. The CDR3 totals 16 residues. CDR1 and CDR2 (germline): MNHEY, SVGEGT. Original handling: Scientists estimated how many nucleated cells there were by amplifying reference gene primers. The method was immunoSEQ multiplex PCR; TCRdb's version includes in-frame clones alone and lacks a portion of them. V, J and clone size derive from that table, while D and trimming were established from the DNA sequence. The repertoire holds approximately 160,000 clones, with about 79% as singletons. Sequenced sample: peripheral blood. The chain has TRBV6-2 or TRBV6-3 and TRBJ2-4; weak D call: TRBD1 (6 bases). The clonotype was recovered from a woman aged 45 to 65 in a cohort sampled during active or convalescent COVID-19. CDR3 DNA: TGTGCCAGCAGCGAGACAGGTCGGCTAACCAAAAACATTCAGTACTTC. Translation gives CASSETGRLTKNIQYF.